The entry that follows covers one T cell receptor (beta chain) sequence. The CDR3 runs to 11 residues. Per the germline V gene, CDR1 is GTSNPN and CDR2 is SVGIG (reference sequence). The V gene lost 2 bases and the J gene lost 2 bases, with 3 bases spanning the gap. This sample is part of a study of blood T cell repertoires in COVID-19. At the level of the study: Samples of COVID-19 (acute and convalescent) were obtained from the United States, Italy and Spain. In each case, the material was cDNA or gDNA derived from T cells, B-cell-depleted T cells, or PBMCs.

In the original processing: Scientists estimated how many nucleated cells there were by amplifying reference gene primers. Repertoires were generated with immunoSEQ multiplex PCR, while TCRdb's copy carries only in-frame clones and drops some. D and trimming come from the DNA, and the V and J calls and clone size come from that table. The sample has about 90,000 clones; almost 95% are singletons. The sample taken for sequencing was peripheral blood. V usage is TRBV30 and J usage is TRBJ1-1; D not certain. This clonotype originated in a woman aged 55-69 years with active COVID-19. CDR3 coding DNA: TGTGCCTGGAGTTATAACACTGAAGCTTTCTTT. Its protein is CAWSYNTEAFF.